This T cell receptor (beta chain) was recorded in a study of identical twins. This clonotype has a handful of counts. This CDR3 spans 13 amino acids. V was shortened by 8 bases and J by 3 bases, with 13 bases between the two germline ends. Germline CDR1 and CDR2: ENHRY and SYGVKD. Only healthy Caucasians were enrolled as donors. A single record per CDR3 protein comes from TCRdb applying MiXCR to the 5' RACE reads. This repertoire shows 750,000 to 950,000 distinct CDR3 sequences, 9% to 15% found once; its top ten account for around 1.5%. These records were also assigned to another study, of yellow fever vaccine responses in identical twins. That report adds: Convergence reportedly seemed to mark part of the twins' vaccine T cell response, with personalization marking the rest.

The TCR sequence derives from a woman aged 18-29 years in good health. The J gene is TRBJ2-5, the V gene TRBV10-3; TRBD2 might be the D (6 bases). The material sequenced was PBMCs. The CDR3 region has the DNA TGTGCCATCCGTCACTCGGGGGAAGAGACCCAGTACTTC. This translates into CAIRHSGEETQYF.